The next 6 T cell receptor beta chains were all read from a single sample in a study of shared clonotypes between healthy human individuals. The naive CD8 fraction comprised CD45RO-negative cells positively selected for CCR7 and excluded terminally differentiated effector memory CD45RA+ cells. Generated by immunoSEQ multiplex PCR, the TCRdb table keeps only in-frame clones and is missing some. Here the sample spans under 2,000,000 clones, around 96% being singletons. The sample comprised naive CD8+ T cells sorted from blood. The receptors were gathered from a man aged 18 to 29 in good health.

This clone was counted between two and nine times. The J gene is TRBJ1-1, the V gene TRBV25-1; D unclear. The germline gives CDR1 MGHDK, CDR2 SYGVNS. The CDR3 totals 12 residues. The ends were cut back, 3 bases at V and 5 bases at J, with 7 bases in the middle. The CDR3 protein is CASSDGETEAFF. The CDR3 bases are TGTGCCAGCAGTGACGGAGAAACTGAAGCTTTCTTT.

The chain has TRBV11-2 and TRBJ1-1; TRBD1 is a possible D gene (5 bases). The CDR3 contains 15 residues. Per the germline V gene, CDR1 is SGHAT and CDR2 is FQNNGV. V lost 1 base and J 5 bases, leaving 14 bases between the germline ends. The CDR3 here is CASSLAPRGGTEAFF. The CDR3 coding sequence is TGTGCCAGCAGCTTAGCTCCGAGGGGTGGAACTGAAGCTTTCTTT.

CDR3 region: CASGHGGGFGYTF. CDR3 nucleotides: TGTGCCAGCGGCCACGGCGGGGGCTTTGGCTACACCTTC. The chain has TRBV27 and TRBJ1-2; a weak D match, TRBD1 (6 bases). Trimming cost V 8 bases and J 7 bases, with 17 bases left between them. Germline CDR1 reads MNHEY; CDR2 reads SMNVEV (reference sequence). CDR3 size: 13 residues.

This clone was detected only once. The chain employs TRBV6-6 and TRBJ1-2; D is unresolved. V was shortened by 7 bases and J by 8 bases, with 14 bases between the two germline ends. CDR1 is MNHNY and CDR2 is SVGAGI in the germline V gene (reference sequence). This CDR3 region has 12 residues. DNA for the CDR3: TGTGCCAGCACCGATGGTGGGCCAGGCTACACCTTC. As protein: CASTDGGPGYTF.

The CDR3 loop is CASSSSGGVINEQYF. In DNA, the CDR3 is TGTGCCAGCAGCTCGAGTGGAGGGGTTATCAACGAGCAGTACTTC. This rearrangement joins TRBV7-2 to TRBJ2-7; D is perhaps TRBD2 (6 bases). This CDR3 region has 15 residues. From germline, CDR1 is SGHTA and CDR2 FQGNSA. Trimming took 4 bases from V and 5 from J, leaving 18 bases between them.

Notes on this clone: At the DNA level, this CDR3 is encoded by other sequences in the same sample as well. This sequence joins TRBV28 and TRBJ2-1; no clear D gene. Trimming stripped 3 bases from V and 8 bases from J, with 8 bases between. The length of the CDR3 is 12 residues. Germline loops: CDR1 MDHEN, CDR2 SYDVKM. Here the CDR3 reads CASSFRPDEQFF. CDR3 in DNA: TGTGCCAGCAGTTTTAGGCCGGATGAGCAGTTCTTC.